Listed below are T cell receptor beta chains from one sample, sequenced in a study of blood T cell repertoires in COVID-19. Repertoires were generated with immunoSEQ multiplex PCR, while TCRdb's copy carries only in-frame clones and drops some. The top ten clones hold about 5% of a sample with roughly 200,000 clones, around 82% of them seen once. The sequenced sample consisted of PBMCs or T cells enriched from blood (not recorded which). The source of these receptors is a woman aged 55 to 70 with acute COVID-19. Both conserved end residues are part of each CDR3. D genes are given only for firm matches. Only some rows state a clone size, as once, few, many or a class for expanded clones.

>.|TRBV27|TRBJ2-1|TRBD2
CASTFPGLAGNEQFF
TGTGCCAGCACCTTCCCGGGACTAGCGGGTAATGAGCAGTTCTTC
>.|TRBV30|TRBJ2-7|TRBD1
CAWTPWRTGSHEQYF
TGTGCCTGGACGCCCTGGAGGACAGGGAGCCACGAGCAGTACTTC
>once|TRBV7-9|TRBJ1-2|.
CASSPSGNGGYTF
TGTGCCAGCAGCCCATCCGGGAATGGCGGCTACACCTTC
>few|TRBV10-2|TRBJ2-1|.
CASRTSQGREQFF
TGCGCCAGCAGGACTAGTCAAGGGCGGGAGCAGTTCTTC
>.|TRBV24-1|TRBJ2-7|.
CATRNPSGLQYF
TGTGCCACCAGGAACCCATCAGGCCTACAGTACTTC
>.|TRBV7-2|TRBJ2-3|.
CASSPGGTQYF
TGTGCCAGCAGCCCGGGTGGTACGCAGTATTTT
>once|TRBV10-3|TRBJ1-2|TRBD1
CATATQRTGYYYTF
TGTGCCACCGCGACTCAACGGACAGGGTACTACTACACCTTC
>.|TRBV5-8|TRBJ2-2|TRBD2
CASSGTSGVTGELFF
TGTGCCAGCAGCGGGACTAGCGGGGTCACCGGGGAGCTGTTTTTT
>few|TRBV7-9|TRBJ2-3|TRBD2
CASSFGTRGDTQYF
TGTGCCAGCAGCTTCGGGACTAGGGGGGATACGCAGTATTTT
>.|TRBV6-5|TRBJ1-5|.
CASSHGTGPQHF
TGTGCCAGCAGTCACGGAACAGGCCCACAGCATTTT
>.|TRBV7-2|TRBJ1-1|.
CASSPQWRDTEAFF
TGTGCCAGCAGCCCTCAATGGAGAGACACTGAAGCTTTCTTT
>.|TRBV30|TRBJ1-4|TRBD1
CAWRPGGEKLFF
TGTGCCTGGAGGCCAGGGGGCGAAAAACTGTTTTTT
>.|TRBV5-1|TRBJ2-1|.
CASSTSGVGSYNEQFF
TGCGCCAGCAGTACTTCAGGGGTGGGATCCTACAATGAGCAGTTCTTC
>.|TRBV15|TRBJ2-7|.
CATSRDRGHDYEQYF
TGTGCCACCAGCAGAGATAGAGGACATGACTACGAGCAGTACTTC
>few|TRBV30|TRBJ1-2|.
CAWSVLQGGIGYTF
TGTGCCTGGAGTGTATTGCAGGGCGGCATAGGCTACACCTTC
>.|TRBV14|TRBJ1-3|TRBD1
CASSLRTGHSGNTIYF
TGTGCCAGCAGCTTACGGACAGGGCATTCTGGAAACACCATATATTTT
>.|TRBV3-1/TRBV3-2|TRBJ2-7|TRBD1
CASSQETGATDEQYF
TGTGCCAGCAGCCAAGAGACAGGGGCCACGGACGAGCAGTACTTC
>.|TRBV28|TRBJ1-6|.
CASSLDFDSPLHF
TGTGCCAGCAGTTTAGACTTCGATTCACCCCTCCACTTT
>.|TRBV7-2|TRBJ2-3|.
CASSFVSGVSDTQYF
TGTGCCAGCAGCTTTGTTTCCGGGGTGTCAGATACGCAGTATTTT
>.|TRBV5-6|TRBJ1-1|.
CASSFPGGRSAFF
TGTGCCAGCAGCTTTCCCGGGGGGAGGTCGGCTTTCTTT
>.|TRBV4-1|TRBJ2-3|TRBD2
CASSQEALAGVDTQYF
TGCGCCAGCAGCCAAGAAGCCCTAGCGGGTGTTGATACGCAGTATTTT
>.|TRBV28|TRBJ1-2|.
CATILGQWANYGYTF
TGTGCCACCATCCTAGGACAATGGGCGAACTATGGCTACACCTTC
>.|TRBV9|TRBJ2-1|TRBD2
CASSVGWASGRRSEQFF
TGTGCCAGCAGCGTTGGGTGGGCTAGCGGGCGTCGGAGTGAGCAGTTCTTC
>few|TRBV14|TRBJ2-2|.
CASSLFTDTGELFF
TGTGCCAGCAGCCTTTTTACGGACACCGGGGAGCTGTTTTTT
>.|TRBV18|TRBJ2-2|TRBD2
CASSPLAGALNTGELFF
TGTGCCAGCTCACCGTTAGCGGGAGCCCTTAACACCGGGGAGCTGTTTTTT
>.|TRBV7-2|TRBJ2-1|.
CASTGGQATYNEQFF
TGTGCCAGCACGGGGGGACAGGCAACTTACAATGAGCAGTTCTTC
>once|TRBV5-4|TRBJ1-1|.
CASRTGQFRNTEAFF
TGTGCCAGCAGGACCGGACAGTTCCGAAACACTGAAGCTTTCTTT
>.|TRBV5-5|TRBJ2-7|TRBD1
CASNQGVSYEQYF
TGTGCCAGCAACCAGGGGGTCTCCTACGAGCAGTACTTC
>.|TRBV19|TRBJ2-5|TRBD2
CASSKLAGAQETQYF
TGTGCCAGTAGTAAACTAGCGGGTGCCCAAGAGACCCAGTACTTC
>.|TRBV5-4|TRBJ2-5|TRBD2
CASSLGRGGPETQYF
TGTGCCAGCAGCTTGGGGCGGGGGGGCCCGGAGACCCAGTACTTC
>.|TRBV28|TRBJ2-1|.
CASSREWYDEQFF
TGTGCCAGCAGCCGAGAGTGGTACGATGAGCAGTTCTTC
>.|TRBV7-2|TRBJ1-1|.
CASSFVIVAEAFF
TGTGCCAGCAGCTTTGTTATAGTTGCTGAAGCTTTCTTT
>.|TRBV11-3|TRBJ2-7|.
CASSLRGHYEQYF
TGTGCCAGCAGCTTGCGGGGGCACTACGAGCAGTACTTC
>.|TRBV7-9|TRBJ1-2|.
CASSPVTATGRYGYTF
TGTGCCAGCAGCCCCGTAACCGCGACAGGAAGGTATGGCTACACCTTC
>.|TRBV7-2|TRBJ1-2|.
CASSLNSYYGYTF
TGTGCCAGCAGCTTAAACAGTTACTATGGCTACACCTTC
>.|TRBV6-2/TRBV6-3|TRBJ1-2|.
CASSVAGEANYGYTF
TGTGCCAGCAGTGTCGCGGGGGAAGCTAACTATGGCTACACCTTC
>.|TRBV5-6|TRBJ1-1|.
CASSLGVPGGEAFF
TGTGCCAGCAGCTTGGGGGTTCCGGGAGGTGAAGCTTTCTTT
>few|TRBV9|TRBJ1-6|TRBD1
CASSARTGRNSPLHF
TGTGCCAGCAGCGCCCGGACAGGGAGAAATTCACCCCTCCACTTT
>.|TRBV2|TRBJ2-1|TRBD2
CASRPGLISDEQFF
TGTGCCAGCAGACCGGGACTAATATCCGATGAGCAGTTCTTC
>.|TRBV7-2|TRBJ2-1|.
CASTLRPAGTSYNEQFF
TGTGCCAGCACTCTCAGGCCGGCGGGGACCTCCTACAATGAGCAGTTCTTC
>.|TRBV10-2|TRBJ1-1|.
CASSGGRMNTEAFF
TGCGCCAGCAGTGGGGGCAGAATGAACACTGAAGCTTTCTTT
>many|TRBV6-2/TRBV6-3|TRBJ1-1|TRBD1
CASSPRETGKNTEAFF
TGTGCCAGCAGCCCACGGGAGACAGGGAAGAACACTGAAGCTTTCTTT
>few|TRBV6-2/TRBV6-3|TRBJ2-3|.
CASSYSSADTQYF
TGTGCCAGCAGTTACTCGAGTGCCGATACGCAGTATTTT
>.|TRBV7-8|TRBJ1-1|.
CASSRQGKDEAFF
TGTGCCAGCAGCCGCCAGGGAAAAGATGAAGCTTTCTTT
>.|TRBV30|TRBJ2-7|TRBD1
CACNYRGSFYEQYF
TGTGCCTGTAACTACAGGGGGAGTTTCTACGAGCAGTACTTC
>.|TRBV5-6|TRBJ2-7|TRBD2
CASSLAASGRLSSYEQYF
TGTGCCAGCAGCTTGGCCGCTAGCGGGCGGTTAAGCTCCTACGAGCAGTACTTC
>.|TRBV13|TRBJ2-7|.
CASSLLSGYEQYF
TGTGCCAGCAGCCTACTATCTGGCTACGAGCAGTACTTC
>.|TRBV2|TRBJ2-2|.
CASNPAPNGELFF
TGTGCCAGCAATCCCGCGCCCAACGGGGAGCTGTTTTTT
>.|TRBV5-1|TRBJ1-2|.
CASSLRPGTDYGYTF
TGCGCCAGCAGCTTACGCCCCGGGACTGACTATGGCTACACCTTC